This note documents a single T cell receptor beta chain sequence. The data stem from a study of blood T cell repertoires in COVID-19. Study as a whole: Both acute and convalescent COVID-19 samples were obtained from the United States, Italy and Spain.

The table came from immunoSEQ multiplex PCR; TCRdb's copy has only in-frame clones and leaves some out. Here the sample spans more than 200,000 clones, roughly 91% being singletons. This CDR3 comprises 15 residues. V shed 6 bases and J shed 5 bases, with 19 bases lying between them. Germline loops: CDR1 SGHRS, CDR2 YFSETQ. Sequenced input: PBMCs or T cells enriched from blood (not recorded which). The TCR sequence derives from a woman between 25 and 40 years old who had recovered from COVID-19. V and J are TRBV5-1 and TRBJ2-3; a weak D match, TRBD2 (7 bases). CDR3 amino acids: CASNGRGVSGDTQYF. The CDR3 DNA sequence: TGCGCCAGCAATGGGAGGGGGGTCTCGGGAGATACGCAGTATTTT. Full variable domain (remainder filled in from reference TRBV5-1 and TRBJ2-3): KAGVTQTPRYLIKTRGQQVTLSCSPISGHRSVSWYQQTPGQGLQFLFEYFSETQRNKGNFPGRFSGRQFSNSRSEMNVSTLELGDSALYLCASNGRGVSGDTQYFGPGTRLTVL.